This paragraph covers one T cell receptor beta chain sequence. This sample was taken from a study of brain T cells in children with intractable seizures. Only cases whose brain tissue showed the highest T cell transcript signatures were sequenced. V lost 4 bases and J 0 bases, leaving 16 bases between the germline ends. This CDR3 spans 17 amino acids. CDR1 is LGHDT and CDR2 is YNNKEL in the germline V gene (reference sequence). Data came from immunoSEQ multiplex PCR; TCRdb stores just in-frame clones and leaves some out. The data hold roughly 80,000 clones, with about 90% observed a single time. The sample consisted of peripheral blood, taken at surgery. The receptor comes from a girl between 2 and 10 years old with Rasmussen encephalitis and intractable seizures. The chain combines TRBV3-1 (or the pseudogene TRBV3-2) with TRBJ2-4; D gene ambiguous. The chain's CDR3 is CASSPVGRRLAKNIQYF. The DNA for the CDR3 is TGTGCCAGCAGCCCCGTTGGCAGGCGCTTAGCCAAAAACATTCAGTACTTC.